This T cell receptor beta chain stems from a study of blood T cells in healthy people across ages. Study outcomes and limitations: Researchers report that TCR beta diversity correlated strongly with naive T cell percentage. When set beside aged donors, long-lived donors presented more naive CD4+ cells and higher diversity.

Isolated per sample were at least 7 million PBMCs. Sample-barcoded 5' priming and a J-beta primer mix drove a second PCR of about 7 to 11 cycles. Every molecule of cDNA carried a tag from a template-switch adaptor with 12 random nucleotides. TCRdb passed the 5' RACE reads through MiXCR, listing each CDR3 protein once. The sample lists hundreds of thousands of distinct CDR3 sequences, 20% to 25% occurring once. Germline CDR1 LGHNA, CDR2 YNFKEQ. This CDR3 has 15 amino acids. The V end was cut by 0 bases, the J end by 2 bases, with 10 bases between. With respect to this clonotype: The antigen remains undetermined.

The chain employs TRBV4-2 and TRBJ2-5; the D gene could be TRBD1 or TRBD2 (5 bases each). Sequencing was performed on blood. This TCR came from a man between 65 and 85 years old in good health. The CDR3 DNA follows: TGTGCCAGCAGCCAAGATGGGGGTCAGCAAGAGACCCAGTACTTC. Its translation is CASSQDGGQQETQYF.